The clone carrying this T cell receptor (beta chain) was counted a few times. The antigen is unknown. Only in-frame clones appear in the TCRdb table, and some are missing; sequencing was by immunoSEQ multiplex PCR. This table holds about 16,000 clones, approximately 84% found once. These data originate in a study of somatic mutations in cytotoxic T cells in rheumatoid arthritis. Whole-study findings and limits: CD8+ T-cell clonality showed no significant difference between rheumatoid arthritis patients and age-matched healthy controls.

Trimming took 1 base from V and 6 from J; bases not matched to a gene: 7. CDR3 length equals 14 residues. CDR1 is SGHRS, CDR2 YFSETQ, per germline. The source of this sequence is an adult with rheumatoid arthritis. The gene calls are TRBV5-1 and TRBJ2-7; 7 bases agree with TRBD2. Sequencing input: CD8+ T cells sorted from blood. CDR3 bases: TGCGCCAGCAGCTTGTTAGGGGAGGGAACCGAGCAGTACTTC. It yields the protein CASSLLGEGTEQYF.